This T cell receptor beta chain was sequenced during a study of T-cell reconstitution after alpha-beta-depleted transplantation in children. Overall study findings and caveats: Approximately two months post-transplant, alpha-beta T cells reportedly originated from several hundred expanded graft clones. Some patients showed high day-60 TCRbeta diversity, which derived from surviving recipient T cells and thymic progenitors. The authors attributed T-cell counts and diversity one year after transplant mostly to newly produced T cells.

The TCRbeta library was prepared with unique molecular identifiers. TCRdb used MiXCR to reprocess the PCR reads, holding one entry per CDR3 protein. The sample has a few hundred thousand distinct CDR3 sequences, roughly 13% seen once. This clonotype has just a few counts. Its antigen is unidentified. This CDR3 has 13 residues. Germline-derived CDR1 and CDR2 are SEHNR and FQNEAQ (reference sequence). With 2 bases removed from V and 2 bases from J, the gap between germline ends came to 6 bases. The chain recombines TRBV7-9 with TRBJ2-5, with D hard to call. This specimen consisted of PBMCs, mostly from graft donor cells, obtained 360 days after TCRalphabeta/CD19-depleted stem cell transplant. The sequence was obtained from a male patient under 18 who had a stem cell transplant for acute myeloid leukemia, so the T cells may come from the graft donor. The CDR3 DNA reads TGTGCCAGCAGCTTAACCCCACAAGAGACCCAGTACTTC. This encodes CASSLTPQETQYF.